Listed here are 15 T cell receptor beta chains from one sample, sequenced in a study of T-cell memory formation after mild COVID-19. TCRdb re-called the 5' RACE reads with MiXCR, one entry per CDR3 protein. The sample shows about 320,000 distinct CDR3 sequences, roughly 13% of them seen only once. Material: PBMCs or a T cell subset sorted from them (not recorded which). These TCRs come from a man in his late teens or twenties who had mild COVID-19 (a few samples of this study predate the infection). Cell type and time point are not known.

The CDR3 reads CASSYPDRAMGNEQFF. The CDR3 nucleotides read TGTGCCAGCAGCTACCCGGACAGGGCTATGGGAAATGAGCAGTTCTTC. The rearrangement links TRBV28 to TRBJ2-1, with 8 nucleotides matching TRBD1. The length of the CDR3 is 16 residues. The V gene's germline CDR1 is MDHEN and CDR2 SYDVKM. The J segment lost 7 bases and the V segment lost 6 bases, leaving 14 bases of the junction unmatched.

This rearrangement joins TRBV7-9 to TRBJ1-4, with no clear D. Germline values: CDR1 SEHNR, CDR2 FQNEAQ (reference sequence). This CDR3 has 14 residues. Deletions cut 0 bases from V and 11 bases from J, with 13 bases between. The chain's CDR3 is CASSLAPAVEKLFF. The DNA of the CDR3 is TGTGCCAGCAGCTTAGCGCCAGCAGTTGAGAAACTGTTTTTT.

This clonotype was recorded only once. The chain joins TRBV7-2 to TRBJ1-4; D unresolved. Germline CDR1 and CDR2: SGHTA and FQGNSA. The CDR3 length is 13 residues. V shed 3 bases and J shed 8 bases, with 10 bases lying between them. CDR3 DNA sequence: TGTGCCAGCAGCTTTGCCGGGGTAGAAAAACTGTTTTTT. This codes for CASSFAGVEKLFF.

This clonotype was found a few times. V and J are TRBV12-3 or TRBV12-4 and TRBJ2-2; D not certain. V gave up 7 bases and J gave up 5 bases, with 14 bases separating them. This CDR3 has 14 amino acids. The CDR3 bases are TGTGCCAGCATCGGACGTCAAAGGACCGGGGAGCTGTTTTTT. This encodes CASIGRQRTGELFF.

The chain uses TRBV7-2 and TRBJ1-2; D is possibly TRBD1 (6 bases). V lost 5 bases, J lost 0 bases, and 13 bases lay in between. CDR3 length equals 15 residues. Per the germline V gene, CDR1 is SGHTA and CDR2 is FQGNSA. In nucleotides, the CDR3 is TGTGCCAGCAGCCCGACGACAGGAGCTAACTATGGCTACACCTTC. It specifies CASSPTTGANYGYTF.

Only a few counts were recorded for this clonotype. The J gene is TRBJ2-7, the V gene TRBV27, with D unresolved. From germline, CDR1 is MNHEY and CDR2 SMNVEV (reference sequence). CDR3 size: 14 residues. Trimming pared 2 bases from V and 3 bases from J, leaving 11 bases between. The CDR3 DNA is TGTGCCAGCAGTTTACGAGGTGATTTCTACGAGCAGTACTTC. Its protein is CASSLRGDFYEQYF.

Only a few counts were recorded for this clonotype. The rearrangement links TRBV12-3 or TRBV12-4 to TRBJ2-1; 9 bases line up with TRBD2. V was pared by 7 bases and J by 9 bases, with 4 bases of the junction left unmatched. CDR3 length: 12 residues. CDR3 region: CASMLSGGEQFF. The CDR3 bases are TGTGCCAGCATGCTTAGCGGGGGTGAGCAGTTCTTC.

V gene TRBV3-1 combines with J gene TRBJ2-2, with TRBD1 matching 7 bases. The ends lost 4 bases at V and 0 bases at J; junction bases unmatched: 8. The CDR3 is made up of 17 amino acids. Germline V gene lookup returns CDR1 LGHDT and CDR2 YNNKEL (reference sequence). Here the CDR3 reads CASSRRPQGPNTGELFF. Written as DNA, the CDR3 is TGTGCCAGCAGCCGACGTCCACAGGGGCCGAACACCGGGGAGCTGTTTTTT.

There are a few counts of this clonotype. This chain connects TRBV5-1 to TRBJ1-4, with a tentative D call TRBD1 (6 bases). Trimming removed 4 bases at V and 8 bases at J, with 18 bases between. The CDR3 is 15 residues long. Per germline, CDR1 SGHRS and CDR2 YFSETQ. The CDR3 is CASSLGFGDNEKLFF. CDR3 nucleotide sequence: TGCGCCAGCAGCCTTGGATTTGGGGACAACGAAAAACTGTTTTTT.

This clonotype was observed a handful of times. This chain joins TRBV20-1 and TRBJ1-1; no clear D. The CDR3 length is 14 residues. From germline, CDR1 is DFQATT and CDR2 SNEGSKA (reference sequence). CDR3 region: CSPLKGKRSTEAFF. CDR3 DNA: TGCAGCCCTCTCAAGGGTAAACGGAGCACTGAAGCTTTCTTT.

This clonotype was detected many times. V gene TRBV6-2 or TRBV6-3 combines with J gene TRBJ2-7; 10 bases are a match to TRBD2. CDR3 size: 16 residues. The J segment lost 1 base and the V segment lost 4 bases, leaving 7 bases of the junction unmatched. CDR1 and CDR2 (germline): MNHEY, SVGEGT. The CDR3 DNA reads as TGTGCCAGCAGTTCCCCTAGCGGGGGCCAATCCTACGAGCAGTACTTC. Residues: CASSSPSGGQSYEQYF.

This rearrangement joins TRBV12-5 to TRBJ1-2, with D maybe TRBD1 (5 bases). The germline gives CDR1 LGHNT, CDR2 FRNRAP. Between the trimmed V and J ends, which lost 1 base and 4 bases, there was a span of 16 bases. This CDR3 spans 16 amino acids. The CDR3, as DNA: TGTGCTAGTGGTTTGGCTCTGCCGGGACGGCTCTATGGCTACACCTTC. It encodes CASGLALPGRLYGYTF.

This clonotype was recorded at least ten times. The CDR3 DNA sequence: TGTGCCAGTAGTATAGGGACAGGGGCCTACAATGAGCAGTTCTTC. Protein: CASSIGTGAYNEQFF. The rearrangement uses TRBV19 and TRBJ2-1; 9 bases fit TRBD1. Germline loops: CDR1 LNHDA, CDR2 SQIVND (reference sequence). The CDR3 is 15 residues long. With V trimmed by 1 base and J by 2 bases, 0 bases remained unmatched.

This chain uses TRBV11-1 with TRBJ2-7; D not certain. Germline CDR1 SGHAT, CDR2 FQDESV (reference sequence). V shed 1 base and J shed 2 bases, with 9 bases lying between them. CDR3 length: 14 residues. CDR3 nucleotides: TGTGCCAGCAGCTTAGTGGCAGGAACCTACGAGCAGTACTTC. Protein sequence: CASSLVAGTYEQYF.

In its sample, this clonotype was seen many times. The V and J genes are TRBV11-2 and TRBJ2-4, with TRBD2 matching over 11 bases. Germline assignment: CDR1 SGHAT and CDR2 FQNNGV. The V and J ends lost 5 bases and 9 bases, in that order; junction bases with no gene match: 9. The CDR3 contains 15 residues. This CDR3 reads CASSENSGGVGIQYF. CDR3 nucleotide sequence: TGTGCCAGCAGCGAAAATAGCGGGGGGGTCGGCATTCAGTACTTC.